This entry lists 10 T cell receptor beta chains sequenced from one sample in a study of T cell changes during pregnancy in multiple sclerosis (dated by TCRdb to the late 2010s). Library preparation was by the immunoSEQ multiplex PCR assay. TCRdb stores this immuneACCESS table with in-frame sequences only. Part of the clones is absent; in the studies checked, under half of the shortfall reflects unresolved V genes, and no reason is known for the rest. The sample has about 49,000 clones on record, roughly 93% of them singletons. 0.3% to 0.4% of the sample goes to the ten largest clones. The sample here was CD4+ T cells from peripheral blood mononuclear cells, taken in the second trimester of pregnancy. These receptors all stem from a female donor in good health, enrolled as a control in a pregnancy study.

The J gene is TRBJ2-3, the V gene TRBV5-4, with D tentatively TRBD1 (6 bases). The germline V gene has CDR1 SGHNT and CDR2 YYREEE (reference sequence). With 0 bases removed from V and 6 bases from J, the gap between germline ends came to 20 bases. The CDR3 runs to 17 residues. CDR3 protein: CASSLASGALLPDTQYF. In DNA, the CDR3 is TGTGCCAGCAGCTTGGCCTCAGGGGCGCTTCTCCCGGATACGCAGTATTTT.

CDR3 DNA sequence: TGTGCCAGCAGTCCTAGACAGGGCACTGAAGCTTTCTTT. Translated, it gives CASSPRQGTEAFF. The chain has TRBV14 and TRBJ1-1, with TRBD1 matching over 7 bases. The germline V gene has CDR1 SGHDN and CDR2 FVKESK. The trim removed 6 bases at V and 4 bases at J, leaving 5 bases unmatched. The CDR3 is made up of 13 amino acids.

The V and J genes are TRBV6-5 and TRBJ2-5; D perhaps matches TRBD1 (6 bases). The J call may be faulty, since TRBJ2-7 better matches the DNA end. From germline, CDR1 is MNHEY and CDR2 SVGAGI. The CDR3 is 14 amino acids. CDR3 region: CASSYADRSYEQYF. The CDR3 DNA reads as TGTGCCAGCAGTTACGCGGACAGATCCTACGAGCAGTACTTC.

J is TRBJ2-5 and V is TRBV6-5; TRBD2 matches 8 bases. Germline loops: CDR1 MNHEY, CDR2 SVGAGI. V lost 4 bases, J lost 5 bases, and 9 bases stayed unmatched. CDR3 length: 15 residues. The CDR3 sequence: CASSSGGGSGETQYF. The CDR3, as DNA: TGTGCCAGCAGTTCGGGCGGGGGGAGCGGGGAGACCCAGTACTTC.

This chain uses TRBV21-1 with TRBJ1-1; the table gives TRBD1 as D, unverified against the DNA. TRBV21-1 is classified as a pseudogene. This CDR3 is 14 amino acids long. This CDR3 is CASSRGQGRTEAFF. The CDR3 DNA follows: TGTGCCAGCAGCAGAGGACAGGGGAGAACTGAAGCTTTCTTT.

The chain employs TRBV30 and TRBJ1-1; D is undetermined. Germline V gene data show CDR1 as GTSNPN and CDR2 as SVGIG (reference sequence). The CDR3 is made up of 13 amino acids. V lost 3 bases and J 3 bases, leaving 11 bases between the germline ends. DNA for the CDR3: TGTGCCTGGAGGAACGCGGCTGACACTGAAGCTTTCTTT. It codes for CAWRNAADTEAFF.

V gene TRBV5-1 combines with J gene TRBJ2-6; D is unclear. With 2 bases removed from V and 2 bases from J, the gap between germline ends came to 8 bases. This CDR3 contains 15 residues. CDR1 SGHRS and CDR2 YFSETQ come from the germline V gene. The CDR3 spells CASSFSVAGANVLTF. The CDR3 DNA sequence: TGCGCCAGCAGCTTTTCGGTTGCTGGGGCCAACGTCCTGACTTTC.

This chain links TRBV9 with TRBJ2-3; D gene unclear. Between the trimmed V and J ends, which lost 0 bases and 5 bases, there was a span of 7 bases. The germline V gene encodes CDR1 SGDLS and CDR2 YYNGEE. The CDR3 spans 13 residues. The CDR3 DNA reads TGTGCCAGCAGCGTAGAGTTCAGAGATACGCAGTATTTT. Translating gives CASSVEFRDTQYF.

This sequence joins TRBV25-1 and TRBJ1-5; a weak D match, TRBD1 (5 bases). The CDR3 is made up of 11 amino acids. Per germline, CDR1 MGHDK and CDR2 SYGVNS. The V end was cut by 5 bases, the J end by 13 bases, with 12 bases between. The CDR3 DNA is TGTGCCAGCAGTAGTGGAGGGGAACAGCATTTT. This sequence encodes CASSSGGEQHF.

V usage is TRBV10-3 and J usage is TRBJ2-2; TRBD2 agrees at 7 bases. The V segment lost 3 bases and the J segment 4 bases; nucleotides outside the gene matches: 8. The CDR3 is made up of 16 amino acids. Germline V gives CDR1 ENHRY, CDR2 SYGVKD. Here the CDR3 DNA reads TGTGCCATCAGTGACGGGAGCGGGGTTCTCACCGGGGAGCTGTTTTTT. It codes for CAISDGSGVLTGELFF.